This record covers a single T cell receptor beta chain. Its antigen remains unknown. TCRdb reprocessed the RT-PCR reads via MiXCR and lists one record per CDR3 protein. Among about 700,000 distinct CDR3 sequences listed, less than 20% were seen once. This specimen comes from a study of response to subunit inactivated influenza vaccine. Trimming pared 1 base from V and 4 bases from J, leaving 9 bases between. The CDR3 has 14 residues. Germline CDR1 and CDR2: MNHEY and SVGAGI. Study results and limitations: Authors suggested that a seasonal influenza vaccination recruits few new T cells each time.

This specimen consisted of PBMCs from blood, obtained 11 to 12 days after vaccination. The rearrangement links TRBV6-5 to TRBJ2-3; D ambiguous. This sequence originates from a man aged 45-60 years who received an inactivated influenza vaccine. The DNA for the CDR3 is TGTGCCAGCAGTTACTTATTCGGCTCAGATACGCAGTATTTT. It yields the protein CASSYLFGSDTQYF.